Following are 21 T cell receptor beta chains from one sample sequenced in a study of T cells after posttransplantation cyclophosphamide. Profiled with immunoSEQ multiplex PCR; TCRdb holds only in-frame clones, not every one. The sample has approximately 22,000 clones, around 73% seen once. The specimen sequenced was memory CD4+ T cells sorted from PBMCs. The receptor set was obtained from a woman aged 55-70 years in good health, CMV-negative, and a related stem cell transplant donor.

The chain joins TRBV7-2 to TRBJ2-1, with TRBD2 as a possible D gene (5 bases). This CDR3 spans 15 amino acids. V dropped 7 bases and J dropped 0 bases, with 13 bases sitting between them. Per the germline V gene, CDR1 is SGHTA and CDR2 is FQGNSA. The CDR3 coding sequence is TGTGCCAGCACCCCGGACTCGAGCTCCTACAATGAGCAGTTCTTC. Translating gives CASTPDSSSYNEQFF. The entire variable domain, with the rest obtained from reference TRBV7-2 and TRBJ2-1, is as follows: GAGVSQSPSNKVTEKGKDVELRCDPISGHTALYWYRQSLGQGLEFLIYFQGNSAPDKSGLPSDRFSAERTGGSVSTLTIQRTQQEDSAVYLCASTPDSSSYNEQFFGPGTRLTVL.

The chain joins TRBV30 to TRBJ2-5, with unresolved D. The J call may be in error: the DNA end matches TRBJ2-7 better. The CDR3 length is 11 residues. Germline lookup yields CDR1 GTSNPN and CDR2 SVGIG (reference sequence). The DNA of the CDR3 is TGTGCCTGGAGTCCCTCCTACGAGCAGTACTTC. Translation: CAWSPSYEQYF.

V is TRBV5-1 and J is TRBJ2-2, with D perhaps matching TRBD1 (5 bases). V was clipped by 7 bases and J by 6 bases, with 16 bases between them. Germline-derived CDR1 and CDR2 are SGHRS and YFSETQ. The CDR3 is 14 amino acids. The DNA for the CDR3 is TGCGCCAGCGGTCTAGGGGTGTTAGCCGGGGAGCTGTTTTTT. Translation: CASGLGVLAGELFF.

The genes are TRBV7-2 and TRBJ2-2; a weak D match, TRBD2 (6 bases). The CDR3 is 17 residues long. Per germline, CDR1 SGHTA and CDR2 FQGNSA. V shed 5 bases and J shed 4 bases, with 20 bases lying between them. The CDR3, as DNA: TGTGCCAGCAGCCTGTCAGTGTCGGGGGTCGGCACCGGGGAGCTGTTTTTT. It is translated as CASSLSVSGVGTGELFF.

The gene calls are TRBV5-6 and TRBJ1-2, with D possibly matching TRBD1 (6 bases). The V gene's germline CDR1 is SGHDT and CDR2 YYEEEE. The CDR3 length is 12 residues. Trimming took off 5 bases at V and 6 bases at J, with 11 bases between the two ends. The CDR3 loop reads CASRGARDGYTF. The CDR3, as DNA: TGTGCCAGCAGGGGGGCGCGGGATGGCTACACCTTC.

V gene TRBV6-1 combines with J gene TRBJ1-6, with a tentative D call TRBD1 (6 bases). The CDR3 covers 13 residues. The V end was cut by 6 bases, the J end by 10 bases, with 13 bases between. The germline V gene encodes CDR1 MNHNS and CDR2 SASEGT. The DNA for the CDR3 is TGTGCCAGCAGCTCAGGGGTAAGCTCACCCCTCCACTTT. Its protein is CASSSGVSSPLHF.

V and J are TRBV28 and TRBJ2-1, with TRBD2 matching 10 bases. V was pared by 5 bases and J by 5 bases, with 9 bases of the junction left unmatched. The CDR3 is 16 amino acids. The germline V gene has CDR1 MDHEN and CDR2 SYDVKM. The CDR3 sequence: CASSPSSGGLHNEQFF. Here the CDR3 DNA reads TGTGCCAGCAGTCCCTCTAGCGGGGGCCTACACAATGAGCAGTTCTTC. Full variable domain (missing parts from reference TRBV28 and TRBJ2-1): DVKVTQSSRYLVKRTGEKVFLECVQDMDHENMFWYRQDPGLGLRLIYFSYDVKMKEKGDIPEGYSVSREKKERFSLILESASTNQTSMYLCASSPSSGGLHNEQFFGPGTRLTVL.

The V and J genes are TRBV5-1 and TRBJ2-5, with 7 bases lining up with TRBD1. Unmatched junction bases numbered 9, after V lost 0 bases and J lost 4 bases. Germline CDR1 reads SGHRS; CDR2 reads YFSETQ. The CDR3 sequence is 16 residues long. The DNA for the CDR3 is TGCGCCAGCAGCTTGGCCGGAATGACAGGGCGAGAGACCCAGTACTTC. It encodes CASSLAGMTGRETQYF. The whole variable domain, filled in from reference TRBV5-1 and TRBJ2-5, reads KAGVTQTPRYLIKTRGQQVTLSCSPISGHRSVSWYQQTPGQGLQFLFEYFSETQRNKGNFPGRFSGRQFSNSRSEMNVSTLELGDSALYLCASSLAGMTGRETQYFGPGTRLLVL.

The chain combines TRBV11-2 with TRBJ1-6; D might be TRBD1 (5 bases). Germline-derived CDR1 and CDR2 are SGHAT and FQNNGV. This CDR3 has 15 amino acids. Trimming took off 0 bases at V and 7 bases at J, with 10 bases between the two ends. DNA for the CDR3: TGTGCCAGCAGCTTAGAGCCGGGGGTAAATTCACCCCTCCACTTT. The encoded protein is CASSLEPGVNSPLHF.

This chain uses TRBV4-1 with TRBJ2-1; tentatively, D is TRBD1 (5 bases). V was clipped by 3 bases and J by 7 bases, with 13 bases between them. Germline V lookup: CDR1 MGHRA, CDR2 YSYEKL. CDR3 length: 14 residues. CDR3 region: CASSHPPGANEQFF. CDR3 nucleotide sequence: TGCGCCAGCAGCCACCCCCCTGGGGCGAATGAGCAGTTCTTC.

Note on this clone: Here the CDR3 omits its conserved ending phenylalanine or tryptophan, so a read error is the likely source. The rearrangement joins TRBV28 to TRBJ1-2; maybe TRBD1 (6 bases). The CDR3 sequence is 13 residues long. Trimming took 6 bases from V and 8 from J, leaving 16 bases between them. CDR1 is MDHEN, CDR2 SYDVKM, per germline. CDR3 nucleotides: TGTGCCAGCAGGATCCAGACAGGCGCCGGCTACACCCTC. This codes for CASRIQTGAGYTL.

This chain uses TRBV20-1 with TRBJ2-7; 8 nucleotides agree with TRBD2. The germline gives CDR1 DFQATT, CDR2 SNEGSKA (reference sequence). The CDR3 spans 11 residues. Trimming removed 3 bases from V and 6 bases from J; junction bases left unmatched: 1. The CDR3 here is CSASGRAEQYF. CDR3 in DNA: TGCAGTGCTAGCGGGAGGGCCGAGCAGTACTTC.

V and J are TRBV7-6 and TRBJ1-1; D is unresolved. V gave up 2 bases and J gave up 7 bases, with 14 bases separating them. Germline-derived CDR1 and CDR2 are SGHVS and FNYEAQ. The CDR3 sequence is 14 residues long. The CDR3 is CASSLNTGTNEAFF. CDR3 sequence (DNA): TGTGCCAGCAGCTTAAATACGGGTACAAATGAAGCTTTCTTT.

There are a few counts of this clone. At one end the junction does not follow the germline gene, possibly because of a read error. The chain couples TRBV5-1 to TRBJ1-1; D possibly corresponds to TRBD1 (5 bases). CDR1 and CDR2 (germline): SGHRS, YFSETQ. The CDR3 has 14 amino acids. Here the CDR3 reads CASSLLGVGTEAFF. The CDR3 region has the DNA TGTGCCAGCAGCTTGCTAGGGGTGGGCACTGAAGCTTTCTTT.

The chain couples TRBV2 to TRBJ2-1, with D tentatively TRBD2 (5 bases). CDR3 length: 16 residues. V lost 0 bases and J lost 2, with 11 bases in between. Germline-derived CDR1 and CDR2 are SNHLY and FYNNEI. CDR3 sequence reads: CASSEALGVTYNEQFF. CDR3 DNA: TGTGCCAGCAGTGAAGCCCTCGGGGTAACCTACAATGAGCAGTTCTTC.

The genes are TRBV4-3 and TRBJ1-1; D may be TRBD1 (6 bases). From germline, CDR1 is LGHNA and CDR2 YSLEER. This CDR3 is built from 16 residues. V was pared by 4 bases and J by 0 bases, with 15 bases between. The CDR3 DNA follows: TGCGCCAGCAGCCCCCAGACAGGATTCATGAACACTGAAGCTTTCTTT. Its translation is CASSPQTGFMNTEAFF.

The J gene is TRBJ1-3, the V gene TRBV6-5; possibly TRBD1 for D (5 bases). CDR3 length: 15 residues. V lost 6 bases and J 0 bases, leaving 12 bases between the germline ends. Germline V gene sequence: CDR1 MNHEY, CDR2 SVGAGI. The CDR3 DNA reads TGTGCCAGCAGGCTAACCCAGGGCTCTGGAAACACCATATATTTT. Translating it yields CASRLTQGSGNTIYF.

The chain has TRBV28 and TRBJ1-2; 8 bases align to TRBD1. The germline gives CDR1 MDHEN, CDR2 SYDVKM. J gave up 3 bases and V 3 bases, and 6 bases lay outside the gene matches. The CDR3 has 15 residues. The CDR3 coding sequence is TGTGCCAGCAGTTTCGGACAGGGCACTTACTATGGCTACACCTTC. As protein: CASSFGQGTYYGYTF.

The chain links TRBV5-6 to TRBJ2-7, with D hard to call. CDR1 SGHDT and CDR2 YYEEEE come from the germline V gene. The CDR3 extends over 13 amino acids. The V gene lost 1 base and the J gene lost 9 bases, with 14 bases spanning the gap. CDR3 DNA sequence: TGTGCCAGCAGCTTGCAAGTGGCAGGTGGGCAGTACTTC. Amino acids: CASSLQVAGGQYF.

This clone was counted once. V is TRBV5-6 and J is TRBJ2-4; no clear D gene. The V gene lost 5 bases and the J gene lost 1 base, with 7 bases spanning the gap. This CDR3 is 13 amino acids long. CDR1 SGHDT and CDR2 YYEEEE come from the germline V gene. This CDR3 is CASSARAKNIQYF. CDR3 DNA: TGTGCCAGCAGTGCGAGGGCCAAAAACATTCAGTACTTC.

The rearrangement uses TRBV6-6 and TRBJ1-1; perhaps TRBD1 as D (5 bases). The CDR3 extends over 15 amino acids. Germline V gene lookup returns CDR1 MNHNY and CDR2 SVGAGI (reference sequence). Trimming took off 4 bases at V and 0 bases at J, with 12 bases between the two ends. The CDR3 coding sequence is TGTGCCAGCAGTTTCGGGGGTCCCTTGAACACTGAAGCTTTCTTT. Translation gives CASSFGGPLNTEAFF.